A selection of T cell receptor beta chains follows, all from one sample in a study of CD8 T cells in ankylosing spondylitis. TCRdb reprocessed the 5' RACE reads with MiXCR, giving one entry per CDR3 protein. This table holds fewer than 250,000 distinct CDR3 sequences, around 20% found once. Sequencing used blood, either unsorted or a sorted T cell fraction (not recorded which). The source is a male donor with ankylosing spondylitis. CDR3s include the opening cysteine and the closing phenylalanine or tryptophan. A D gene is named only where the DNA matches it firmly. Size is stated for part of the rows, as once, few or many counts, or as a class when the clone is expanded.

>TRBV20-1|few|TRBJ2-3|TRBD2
CSARDWASGSTDTQYF
TGCAGTGCTAGAGATTGGGCTAGCGGGAGCACAGATACGCAGTATTTT
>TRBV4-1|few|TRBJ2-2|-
CASSQDGTLSLDTGELFF
TGCGCCAGCAGCCAAGATGGGACCCTATCGCTCGACACCGGGGAGCTGTTTTTT
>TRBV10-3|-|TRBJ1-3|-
CATRRVRNTIYF
TGTGCCACCCGGAGGGTCAGAAACACCATATATTTT
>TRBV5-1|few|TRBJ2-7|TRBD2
CASSLEASGDSHEQYF
TGCGCCAGCAGCTTGGAGGCTAGCGGGGACTCCCACGAGCAGTACTTC
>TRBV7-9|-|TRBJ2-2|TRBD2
CASLLLAGGTTGELFF
TGTGCCAGCCTCCTCCTAGCGGGGGGTACCACCGGGGAGCTGTTTTTT
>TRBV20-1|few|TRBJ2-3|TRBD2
CSARVLAGVWYIDTQYF
TGCAGTGCTAGAGTCCTAGCGGGAGTTTGGTATATAGATACGCAGTATTTT
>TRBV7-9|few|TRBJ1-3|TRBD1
CASTRGDRLNTIYF
TGTGCCAGCACCCGCGGGGACAGATTAAACACCATATATTTT
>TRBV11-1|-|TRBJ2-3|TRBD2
CASSLTLAGDPSGNTDTQYF
TGTGCCAGCAGCTTGACTTTAGCGGGAGATCCATCCGGAAACACAGATACGCAGTATTTT
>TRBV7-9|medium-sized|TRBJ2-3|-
CASSLDSLTDTQYF
TGTGCCAGCAGCCTGGACAGCCTCACAGATACGCAGTATTTT
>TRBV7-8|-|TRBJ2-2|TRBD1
CASSLWGQRAGELFF
TGTGCCAGCAGCTTATGGGGACAGAGGGCCGGGGAGCTGTTTTTT
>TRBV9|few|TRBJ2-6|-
CASSVNSSPGANVLTF
TGTGCCAGCAGCGTGAACAGTAGCCCTGGGGCCAACGTCCTGACTTTC
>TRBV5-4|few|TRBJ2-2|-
CASSLRGGPTGELFF
TGTGCCAGCAGCTTGCGAGGGGGTCCCACCGGGGAGCTGTTTTTT
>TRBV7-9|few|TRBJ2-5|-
CASSFGLSAAETQYF
TGTGCCAGCAGCTTCGGACTATCGGCAGCGGAGACCCAGTACTTC
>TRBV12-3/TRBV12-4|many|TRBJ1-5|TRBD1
CASSSGQGNQPQHF
TGTGCCAGCAGTTCGGGACAGGGCAATCAGCCCCAGCATTTT
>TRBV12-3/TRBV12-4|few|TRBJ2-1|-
CASRPVGRNEQFF
TGTGCCAGCAGACCGGTGGGAAGGAATGAGCAGTTCTTC
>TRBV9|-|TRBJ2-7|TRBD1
CASSRLGTGVDEQYF
TGTGCCAGCAGTAGACTAGGGACAGGGGTCGACGAGCAGTACTTC
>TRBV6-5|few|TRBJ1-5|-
CASSYAQGNQPQHF
TGTGCCAGCAGTTACGCCCAGGGAAATCAGCCCCAGCATTTT
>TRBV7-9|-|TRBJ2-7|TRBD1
CASSDQFRGPSYEQYF
TGTGCCAGCAGCGACCAATTCAGGGGGCCCTCCTACGAGCAGTACTTC
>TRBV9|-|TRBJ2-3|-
CASSVAAPPGADTQYF
TGTGCCAGCAGCGTAGCGGCTCCCCCGGGTGCAGATACGCAGTATTTT
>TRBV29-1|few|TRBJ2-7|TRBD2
CSVEKREVLSEQYF
TGCAGCGTTGAAAAGCGGGAGGTCCTAAGTGAGCAGTACTTC
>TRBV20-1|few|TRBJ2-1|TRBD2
CSARGIQGRGTSGREYNEQFF
TGCAGTGCTAGAGGAATACAGGGGCGAGGGACTAGCGGGAGGGAATACAATGAGCAGTTCTTC
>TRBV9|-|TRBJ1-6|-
CASSVSAEGSPLHF
TGTGCCAGCAGCGTATCCGCTGAAGGGTCACCCCTCCACTTT
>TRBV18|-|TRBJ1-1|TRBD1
CASRAGGVFAEAFF
TGTGCCAGCCGAGCAGGGGGCGTGTTCGCTGAAGCTTTCTTT
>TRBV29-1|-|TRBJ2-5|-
CSVEGGRGEETQYF
TGCAGCGTTGAGGGGGGACGTGGAGAAGAGACCCAGTACTTC
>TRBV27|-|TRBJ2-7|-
CASSLLQGNYEQYF
TGTGCCAGCAGTTTATTGCAGGGGAATTACGAGCAGTACTTC
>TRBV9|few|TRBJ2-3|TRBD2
CASSPPREVSSTDTQYF
TGTGCCAGCTCCCCACCCCGGGAGGTTTCTAGCACAGATACGCAGTATTTT
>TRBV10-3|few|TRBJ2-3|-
CAINPGYTDPADTQYF
TGTGCCATCAACCCGGGATACACCGACCCAGCAGATACGCAGTATTTT
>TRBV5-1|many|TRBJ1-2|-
CASSLATQEAGFNYGYTF
TGCGCCAGCAGCTTGGCCACACAGGAAGCGGGTTTTAACTATGGCTACACCTTC
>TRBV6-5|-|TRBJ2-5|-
CASRVQETQYF
TGTGCCAGCAGGGTCCAAGAGACCCAGTACTTC
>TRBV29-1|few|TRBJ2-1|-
CSVGAGAEQFF
TGCAGCGTTGGGGCTGGGGCTGAGCAGTTCTTC
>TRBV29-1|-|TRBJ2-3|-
CSVPRKITDTQYF
TGCAGCGTCCCCCGGAAAATCACAGATACGCAGTATTTT
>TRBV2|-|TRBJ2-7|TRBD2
CASSARASGYYEQYF
TGTGCCAGCAGTGCTAGGGCTAGCGGATACTACGAGCAGTACTTC
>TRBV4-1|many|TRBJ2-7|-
CASSPSLALNSYEQYF
TGCGCCAGCAGCCCCTCGTTAGCGCTAAACTCCTACGAGCAGTACTTC
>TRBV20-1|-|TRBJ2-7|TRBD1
CSAGDRDSSSYEQYF
TGCAGTGCAGGAGACCGGGACAGCAGCTCCTACGAGCAGTACTTC
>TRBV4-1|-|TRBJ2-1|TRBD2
CASSQDSSSGSLYNEQFF
TGCGCCAGCAGCCAAGATTCCTCAAGCGGGAGTCTCTACAATGAGCAGTTCTTC
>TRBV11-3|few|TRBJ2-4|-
CASGQGGNIQYF
TGTGCCAGCGGGCAGGGGGGAAACATTCAGTACTTC
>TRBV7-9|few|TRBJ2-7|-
CASSLVDRSYEQYF
TGTGCCAGCAGCCTAGTAGACAGGTCCTACGAGCAGTACTTC
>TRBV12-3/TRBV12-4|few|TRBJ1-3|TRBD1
CASSPWDRVKDDSGNTIYF
TGTGCCAGCAGTCCATGGGACAGGGTAAAGGATGACTCTGGAAACACCATATATTTT
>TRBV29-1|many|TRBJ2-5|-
CSVVAGVQETQYF
TGCAGCGTTGTGGCAGGGGTACAAGAGACCCAGTACTTC
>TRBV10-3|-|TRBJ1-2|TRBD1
CAISGTGGNYGYTF
TGTGCCATCAGTGGGACAGGGGGGAACTATGGCTACACCTTC
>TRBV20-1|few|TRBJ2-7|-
CSASGSTYEQYF
TGCAGTGCTAGCGGGTCGACCTACGAGCAGTACTTC
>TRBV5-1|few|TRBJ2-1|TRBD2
CASSGELAAYNEQFF
TGCGCCAGCTCTGGGGAGCTAGCGGCCTACAATGAGCAGTTCTTC
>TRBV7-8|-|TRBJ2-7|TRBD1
CASSRGQGGYEQYF
TGTGCCAGCAGCCGCGGACAGGGGGGATACGAGCAGTACTTC
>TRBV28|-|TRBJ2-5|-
CATSLPGWQETQYF
TGTGCCACCTCCCTACCGGGGTGGCAAGAGACCCAGTACTTC
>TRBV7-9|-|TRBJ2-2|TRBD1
CASRPQLQGADTGELFF
TGTGCCAGCAGACCCCAATTACAGGGGGCTGACACCGGGGAGCTGTTTTTT
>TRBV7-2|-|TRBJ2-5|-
CASSLWGQETQYF
TGTGCCAGCAGCCTCTGGGGACAAGAGACCCAGTACTTC
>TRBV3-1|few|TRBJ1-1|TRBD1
CASRQDRGTEAFF
TGTGCCAGCAGACAGGACAGGGGCACTGAAGCTTTCTTT
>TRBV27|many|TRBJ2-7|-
CASSFSGSAYEQYF
TGTGCCAGCAGTTTCTCGGGATCCGCCTACGAGCAGTACTTC